Presented here are 24 T cell receptor beta chains from one specimen sequenced in a study of radiation and T cells in renal cell carcinoma. Sample time point: baseline pretreatment blood. Indicated treatment: 15 Gy SBRT to primary tumor, nephrectomy 4 weeks later. Sequencing used immunoSEQ multiplex PCR; TCRdb keeps in-frame clones, though not all of them. Here the sample spans 110,000 to 150,000 clones, less than 90% being singletons. Here the sequenced sample was blood, taken from a patient whose treatment included radiotherapy and nephrectomy. The receptors shown here come from a woman aged 45-65 years with renal cell carcinoma.

Here the CDR3 DNA reads TGTGCCAGCAGTACAGGGCGGAGTTCACCCCTCCACTTT. Translating it yields CASSTGRSSPLHF. The rearrangement uses TRBV27 and TRBJ1-6; D possibly corresponds to TRBD1 (6 bases). Germline V gene lookup returns CDR1 MNHEY and CDR2 SMNVEV (reference sequence). The CDR3 has 13 amino acids. V lost 5 bases, J lost 9 bases, and 11 bases lay in between.

The chain combines TRBV15 with TRBJ1-4; 9 nucleotides align to TRBD1. CDR3 size: 15 residues. The trim removed 3 bases at V and 6 bases at J, leaving 5 bases unmatched. The germline V gene has CDR1 LNHNV and CDR2 YYDKDF (reference sequence). CDR3 residues: CATSRDRGRDEKLFF. As DNA, the CDR3 is TGTGCCACCAGCAGGGACAGGGGTCGTGATGAAAAACTGTTTTTT.

The J gene is TRBJ1-2, the V gene TRBV7-9; 7 nucleotides line up with TRBD1. This CDR3 spans 16 amino acids. V trimming: 5 bases; J trimming: 3 bases; junction bases outside the gene matches: 12. Germline-derived CDR1 and CDR2 are SEHNR and FQNEAQ (reference sequence). This chain's CDR3 is CASSPQGGTGYYGYTF. The CDR3, as DNA: TGTGCCAGCAGCCCCCAGGGGGGGACGGGATACTATGGCTACACCTTC.

V and J are TRBV19 and TRBJ2-7; 7 bases agree with TRBD1. CDR3 size: 11 residues. From germline, CDR1 is LNHDA and CDR2 SQIVND (reference sequence). V was pared by 10 bases and J by 5 bases, with 5 bases of the junction left unmatched. CDR3 sequence (DNA): TGTGCCACGACAGGGCACCACGAGCAGTACTTC. Its protein is CATTGHHEQYF.

The rearrangement uses TRBV10-3 and TRBJ1-4, with D unresolved. Germline V gene lookup returns CDR1 ENHRY and CDR2 SYGVKD. V dropped 0 bases and J dropped 6 bases, with 8 bases sitting between them. CDR3 length equals 14 residues. The CDR3 nucleotides read TGTGCCATCAGTGAGTCGGGCCTAGATGAAAAACTGTTTTTT. Translation gives CAISESGLDEKLFF.

The rearrangement joins TRBV11-3 to TRBJ1-2; D might be TRBD1 (5 bases). CDR1 is SGHNT, CDR2 YENEEA, per germline. V lost 5 bases and J 8 bases, leaving 9 bases between the germline ends. CDR3 length equals 11 residues. The CDR3 nucleotides read TGTGCCAGCAGCGCAGGGCGCGGCTACACCTTC. This sequence encodes CASSAGRGYTF. The full variable domain, completed using reference TRBV11-3 and TRBJ1-2, is EAGVVQSPRYKIIEKKQPVAFWCNPISGHNTLYWYLQNLGQGPELLIRYENEEAVDDSQLPKDRFSAERLKGVDSTLKIQPAELGDSAVYLCASSAGRGYTFGSGTRLTVV.

This chain uses TRBV7-2 with TRBJ2-5; 8 bases agree with TRBD1. Trimming took 9 bases from V and 2 from J; bases not matched to a gene: 17. The CDR3 extends over 17 amino acids. The V gene's germline CDR1 is SGHTA and CDR2 FQGNSA. CDR3 in amino acids: CARNRQGRRQTQETQYF. The CDR3, as DNA: TGTGCCAGGAACCGACAGGGGCGTCGCCAAACGCAAGAGACCCAGTACTTC. Filled out from reference TRBV7-2 and TRBJ2-5, the complete variable domain reads GAGVSQSPSNKVTEKGKDVELRCDPISGHTALYWYRQSLGQGLEFLIYFQGNSAPDKSGLPSDRFSAERTGGSVSTLTIQRTQQEDSAVYLCARNRQGRRQTQETQYFGPGTRLLVL.

The sample holds a few counts of this clone. The V and J genes are TRBV28 and TRBJ2-1; 7 positions match TRBD1. This CDR3 has 12 residues. The germline CDR1 and CDR2 sequences are MDHEN and SYDVKM. Germline trimming cut 5 bases from V and 8 bases from J; bases unmatched to any gene: 3. CDR3 amino acids: CASSKTGYEQFF. DNA for the CDR3: TGTGCCAGCAGTAAGACAGGGTATGAGCAGTTCTTC.

The chain is built from TRBV9 and TRBJ1-3; no clear D gene. CDR1 and CDR2 from the germline V gene are SGDLS and YYNGEE. The CDR3 covers 15 residues. Deletions cut 4 bases from V and 3 bases from J, with 14 bases between. The CDR3 nucleotides read TGTGCCAGCAGCCCAAACGGGCAGTTTGGAAACACCATATATTTT. It encodes CASSPNGQFGNTIYF.

The gene calls are TRBV15 and TRBJ1-5; a weak D match, TRBD1 (5 bases). CDR1 and CDR2 (germline): LNHNV, YYDKDF (reference sequence). The CDR3 is 14 residues long. Trimming removed 0 bases from V and 9 bases from J, with 12 bases in between. The CDR3 sequence: CATSRDRQGRPQHF. The CDR3 DNA is TGTGCCACCAGCAGAGATAGGCAGGGACGGCCCCAGCATTTT.

This clone was picked up a small number of times. The germline gene is not matched at one end of the junction; a read error may be the cause. The gene calls are TRBV30 and TRBJ2-1; D is possibly TRBD1 or TRBD2 (6 bases each). From germline, CDR1 is GTSNPN and CDR2 SVGIG (reference sequence). The CDR3 is 13 residues long. This CDR3 is CAGRTERNNEQFF. CDR3 DNA sequence: TGTGCCGGGAGGACAGAGAGAAACAATGAGCAGTTCTTC.

The chain employs TRBV10-3 and TRBJ1-5; D call uncertain. The CDR3 runs 15 residues. V was clipped by 4 bases and J by 2 bases, with 12 bases between them. From germline, CDR1 is ENHRY and CDR2 SYGVKD. CDR3 DNA sequence: TGTGCCATCAGTGCTGGAGAGGGTGGCAATCAGCCCCAGCATTTT. Translated: CAISAGEGGNQPQHF.

This chain connects TRBV5-5 to TRBJ2-7, with 8 bases aligning to TRBD1. The CDR3 is made up of 17 amino acids. The germline CDR1 and CDR2 sequences are SGHKS and YYEKEE (reference sequence). V trimming: 2 bases; J trimming: 9 bases; junction bases outside the gene matches: 19. CDR3 residues: CASSFDLVPGGEDGQYF. DNA for the CDR3: TGTGCCAGCAGCTTTGATTTGGTCCCAGGGGGCGAGGATGGGCAGTACTTC. Full variable domain (outside the CDR3, taken from reference TRBV5-5 and TRBJ2-7): DAGVTQSPTHLIKTRGQQVTLRCSPISGHKSVSWYQQVLGQGPQFIFQYYEKEERGRGNFPDRFSARQFPNYSSELNVNALLLGDSALYLCASSFDLVPGGEDGQYFGPGTRLTVT.

The chain uses TRBV7-9 and TRBJ2-6; 7 bases are shared with TRBD2. Trimming took 5 bases from V and 0 from J; bases not matched to a gene: 7. Germline CDR1 SEHNR, CDR2 FQNEAQ (reference sequence). The CDR3 is 17 amino acids. CDR3 region: CASSPGGGPSGANVLTF. The CDR3 nucleotides read TGTGCCAGCAGCCCTGGGGGGGGTCCCTCTGGGGCCAACGTCCTGACTTTC.

The V gene is TRBV5-1, the J gene TRBJ1-2, with 10 positions matching TRBD1. Germline values: CDR1 SGHRS, CDR2 YFSETQ. V dropped 4 bases and J dropped 7; count of bases not matched to a gene: 7. The CDR3 covers 14 residues. The CDR3 region has the DNA TGCGCCAGCAGCCCGACAGGGGGCGCGGCTGGCTACACCTTC. Its translation is CASSPTGGAAGYTF. The full variable domain, rest sourced from reference TRBV5-1 and TRBJ1-2, is KAGVTQTPRYLIKTRGQQVTLSCSPISGHRSVSWYQQTPGQGLQFLFEYFSETQRNKGNFPGRFSGRQFSNSRSEMNVSTLELGDSALYLCASSPTGGAAGYTFGSGTRLTVV.

The chain uses TRBV7-2 and TRBJ2-2; 10 bases map to TRBD2. J gave up 4 bases and V 5 bases, and 4 bases lay outside the gene matches. The CDR3 has 15 residues. Germline assignment: CDR1 SGHTA and CDR2 FQGNSA. The CDR3 here is CASSTSGVATGELFF. CDR3 DNA: TGTGCCAGCAGCACTAGCGGGGTGGCCACCGGGGAGCTGTTTTTT. The whole variable domain, filled in from reference TRBV7-2 and TRBJ2-2, reads GAGVSQSPSNKVTEKGKDVELRCDPISGHTALYWYRQSLGQGLEFLIYFQGNSAPDKSGLPSDRFSAERTGGSVSTLTIQRTQQEDSAVYLCASSTSGVATGELFFGEGSRLTVL.

The V and J genes are TRBV7-8 and TRBJ1-2; unclear D gene. Germline V CDR1 and CDR2: SGHVS, FQNEAQ. V shed 1 base and J shed 4 bases, with 13 bases lying between them. This CDR3 has 15 residues. CDR3 in amino acids: CASSLGLSLSYGYTF. CDR3 sequence (DNA): TGTGCCAGCAGCTTAGGCTTGTCCTTGAGCTATGGCTACACCTTC.

The chain employs TRBV5-6 and TRBJ1-6; D is unresolved. This CDR3 comprises 17 residues. V shed 3 bases and J shed 0 bases, with 13 bases lying between them. Per the germline V gene, CDR1 is SGHDT and CDR2 is YYEEEE. The CDR3 spells CASSSPTASSYNSPLHF. The CDR3 nucleotides are TGTGCCAGCAGCTCGCCGACGGCCAGCTCCTATAATTCACCCCTCCACTTT.

The rearrangement links TRBV27 to TRBJ2-3; no definite D call. The V gene lost 7 bases and the J gene lost 6 bases, with 11 bases spanning the gap. The CDR3 is 12 residues long. Germline CDR1 is MNHEY and CDR2 is SMNVEV (reference sequence). CDR3 bases: TGTGCCAGCACTGCCTTCGGGGATACGCAGTATTTT. Its protein is CASTAFGDTQYF.

This chain connects TRBV10-3 to TRBJ2-5, with D unclear. V lost 3 bases and J lost 5, with 7 bases in between. CDR1 and CDR2 from the germline V gene are ENHRY and SYGVKD. The CDR3 consists of 12 residues. The CDR3 sequence: CAISDSSETQYF. CDR3 DNA: TGTGCCATCAGTGACTCAAGTGAGACCCAGTACTTC.

With regard to this clone: Lacking the conserved final phenylalanine or tryptophan, this CDR3 likely reflects a read error. The DNA is left out, because the CDR3 cannot be placed on it with certainty; the CDR3 is given as TCRdb lists it. This sequence joins TRBV19 and TRBJ2-3; the DNA was not compared with TRBD1, the D call given in the table. The CDR3 length is 10 residues, termini included. Germline CDR1 reads LNHDA; CDR2 reads SQIVND (reference sequence). This chain's CDR3 is CASSIEDRVL.

The genes are TRBV7-2 and TRBJ1-2, with a tentative D call TRBD1 (5 bases). The germline CDR1 and CDR2 sequences are SGHTA and FQGNSA. Trimming cost V 5 bases and J 4 bases, with 14 bases left between them. CDR3 length: 14 amino acids. CDR3 nucleotide sequence: TGTGCCAGCAGCCCCCCGGGGGACGCCTATGGCTACACCTTC. This sequence encodes CASSPPGDAYGYTF.

V is TRBV7-2 and J is TRBJ2-7; TRBD1 aligns across 7 bases. This CDR3 has 13 residues. Germline loops: CDR1 SGHTA, CDR2 FQGNSA. V was clipped by 1 base and J by 5 bases; unmatched bases: 2. The CDR3 DNA reads TGTGCCAGCAGCTTAGGAGGGGGCAACGAGCAGTACTTC. As protein: CASSLGGGNEQYF.

The sample holds one count of this clone. The chain recombines TRBV6-1 with TRBJ2-3, with 7 nucleotides matching TRBD2. Germline V gives CDR1 MNHNS, CDR2 SASEGT. The length of the CDR3 is 13 residues. Losses at the gene ends were 1 base for V and 9 bases for J; bases not matched to a gene: 4. The CDR3 DNA sequence: TGTGCCAGCAGTGAAGAGCGGGGCCCCACGCAGTATTTT. As protein: CASSEERGPTQYF.